This TCR beta chain was sequenced during a study of shared clonotypes between healthy human individuals. Whole-study results and caveats: The rarefaction results pointed to incomplete sorted-subset sequencing despite large depth.

As concerns this clone: Its antigen is as yet unknown.

The data were produced by immunoSEQ multiplex PCR, yet TCRdb's version contains in-frame clones alone and is incomplete. The sample lists some 2,000,000 clones; 85% to 95% were seen once. The origin of this receptor is a man aged 18 to 30 in good health. Material for sequencing was naive CD4+ T cells sorted from blood. As for subset: CD45RA+ positively selected.

CDR3 sequence (DNA): TGTGCCAGCAGCACTGACGGGACCAAGGTTTCACCCCTCCACTTT. Translating gives CASSTDGTKVSPLHF. The gene calls are TRBV6-5 and TRBJ1-6; a weak D match, TRBD1 (5 bases). Trimming shortened V by 6 bases and J by 9 bases, and 18 bases separated the two germline ends. CDR3 length equals 15 residues. Germline V CDR1 and CDR2: MNHEY, SVGAGI.